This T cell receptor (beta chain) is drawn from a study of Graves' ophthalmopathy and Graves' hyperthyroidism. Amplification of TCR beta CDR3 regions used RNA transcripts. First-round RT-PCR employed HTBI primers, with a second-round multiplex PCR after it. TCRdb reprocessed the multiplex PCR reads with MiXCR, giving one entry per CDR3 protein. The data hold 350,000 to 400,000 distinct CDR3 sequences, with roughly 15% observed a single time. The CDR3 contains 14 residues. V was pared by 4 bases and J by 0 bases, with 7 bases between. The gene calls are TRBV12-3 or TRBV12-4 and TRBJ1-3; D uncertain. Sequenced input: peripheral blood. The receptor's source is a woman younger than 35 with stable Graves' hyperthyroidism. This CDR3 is CASSYGNSGNTIYF. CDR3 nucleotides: TGTGCCAGCAGTTACGGGAACTCTGGAAACACCATATATTTT.